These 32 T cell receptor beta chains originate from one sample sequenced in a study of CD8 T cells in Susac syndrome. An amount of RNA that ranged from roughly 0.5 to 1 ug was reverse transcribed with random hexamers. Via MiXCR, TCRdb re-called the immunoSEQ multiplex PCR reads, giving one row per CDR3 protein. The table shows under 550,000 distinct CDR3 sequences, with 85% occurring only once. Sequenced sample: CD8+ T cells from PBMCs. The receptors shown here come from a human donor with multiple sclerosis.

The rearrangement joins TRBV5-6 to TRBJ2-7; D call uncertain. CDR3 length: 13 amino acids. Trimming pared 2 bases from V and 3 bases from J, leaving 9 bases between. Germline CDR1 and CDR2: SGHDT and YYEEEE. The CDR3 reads CASSLNGLYEQYF. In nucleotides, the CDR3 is TGTGCCAGCAGCTTAAATGGTCTCTACGAGCAGTACTTC. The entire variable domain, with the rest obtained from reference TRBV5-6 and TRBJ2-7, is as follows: DAGVTQSPTHLIKTRGQQVTLRCSPKSGHDTVSWYQQALGQGPQFIFQYYEEEERQRGNFPDRFSGHQFPNYSSELNVNALLLGDSALYLCASSLNGLYEQYFGPGTRLTVT.

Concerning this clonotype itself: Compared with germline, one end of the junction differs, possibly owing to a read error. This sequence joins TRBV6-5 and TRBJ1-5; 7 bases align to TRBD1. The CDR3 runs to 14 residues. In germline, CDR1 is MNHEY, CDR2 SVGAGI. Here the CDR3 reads CAGSIRQGGQPQHF. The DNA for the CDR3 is TGTGCCGGCAGTATAAGACAGGGAGGTCAGCCCCAGCATTTT.

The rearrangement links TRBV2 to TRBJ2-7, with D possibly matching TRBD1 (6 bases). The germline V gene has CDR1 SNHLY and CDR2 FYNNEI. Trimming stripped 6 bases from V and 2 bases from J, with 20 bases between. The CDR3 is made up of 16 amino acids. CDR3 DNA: TGTGCCAGCAGCCACCGAACAGGGTTGGAGGCCTACGAGCAGTACTTC. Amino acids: CASSHRTGLEAYEQYF.

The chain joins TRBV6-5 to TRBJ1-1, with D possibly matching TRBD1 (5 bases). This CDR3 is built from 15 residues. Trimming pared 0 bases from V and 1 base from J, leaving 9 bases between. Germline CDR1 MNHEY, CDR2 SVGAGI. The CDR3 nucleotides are TGTGCCAGCAGTTACTCCCAGGGAGGGAACACTGAAGCTTTCTTT. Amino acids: CASSYSQGGNTEAFF.

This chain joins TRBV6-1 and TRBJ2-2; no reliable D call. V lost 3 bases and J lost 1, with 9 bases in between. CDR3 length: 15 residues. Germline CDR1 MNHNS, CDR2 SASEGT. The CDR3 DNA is TGTGCCAGCAGTGAGCTGCAGGAGAACACCGGGGAGCTGTTTTTT. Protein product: CASSELQENTGELFF.

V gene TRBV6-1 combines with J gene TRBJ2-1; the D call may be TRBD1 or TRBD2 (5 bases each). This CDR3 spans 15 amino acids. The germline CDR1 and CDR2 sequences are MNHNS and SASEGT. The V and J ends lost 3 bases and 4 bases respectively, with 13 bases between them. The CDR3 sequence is CASSEGTAPYNEQFF. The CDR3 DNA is TGTGCCAGCAGTGAGGGGACGGCGCCTTACAATGAGCAGTTCTTC.

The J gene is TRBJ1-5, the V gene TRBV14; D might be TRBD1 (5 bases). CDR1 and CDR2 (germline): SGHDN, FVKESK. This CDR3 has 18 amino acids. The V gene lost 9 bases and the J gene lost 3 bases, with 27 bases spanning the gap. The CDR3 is CARRPQLIMTEYNQPQHF. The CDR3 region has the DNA TGTGCCAGGAGGCCCCAACTAATAATGACAGAGTACAATCAGCCCCAGCATTTT.

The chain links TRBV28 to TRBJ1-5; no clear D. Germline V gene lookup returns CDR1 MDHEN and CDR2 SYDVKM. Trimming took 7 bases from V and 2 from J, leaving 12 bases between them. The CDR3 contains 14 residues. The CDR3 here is CASNQDPGNQPQHF. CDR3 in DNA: TGTGCCAGCAACCAAGACCCCGGCAATCAGCCCCAGCATTTT.

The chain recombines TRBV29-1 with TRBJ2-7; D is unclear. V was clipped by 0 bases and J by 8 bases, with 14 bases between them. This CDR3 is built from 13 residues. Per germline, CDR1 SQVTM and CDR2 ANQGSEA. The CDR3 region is CSVEDNLEGKQYF. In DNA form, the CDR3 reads TGCAGCGTTGAAGATAATCTTGAAGGGAAGCAGTACTTC.

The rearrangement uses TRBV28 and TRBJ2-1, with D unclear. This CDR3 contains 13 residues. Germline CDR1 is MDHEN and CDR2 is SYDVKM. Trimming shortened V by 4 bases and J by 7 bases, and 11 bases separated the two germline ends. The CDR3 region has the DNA TGTGCCAGCAGTTCCCCAAGTCCAAATGAGCAGTTCTTC. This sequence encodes CASSSPSPNEQFF. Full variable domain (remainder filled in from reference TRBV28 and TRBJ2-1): DVKVTQSSRYLVKRTGEKVFLECVQDMDHENMFWYRQDPGLGLRLIYFSYDVKMKEKGDIPEGYSVSREKKERFSLILESASTNQTSMYLCASSSPSPNEQFFGPGTRLTVL.

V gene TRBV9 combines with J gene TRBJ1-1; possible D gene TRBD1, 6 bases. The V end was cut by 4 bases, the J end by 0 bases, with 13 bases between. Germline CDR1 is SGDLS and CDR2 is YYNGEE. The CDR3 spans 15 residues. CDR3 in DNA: TGTGCCAGCAGCTCCGGAGGACAGATGAACACTGAAGCTTTCTTT. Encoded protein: CASSSGGQMNTEAFF.

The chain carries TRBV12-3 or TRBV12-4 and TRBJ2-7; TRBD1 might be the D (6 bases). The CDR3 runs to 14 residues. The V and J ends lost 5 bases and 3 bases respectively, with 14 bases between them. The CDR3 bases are TGTGCCAGCAGTCCTCCGGGACATCACTACGAGCAGTACTTC. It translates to CASSPPGHHYEQYF.

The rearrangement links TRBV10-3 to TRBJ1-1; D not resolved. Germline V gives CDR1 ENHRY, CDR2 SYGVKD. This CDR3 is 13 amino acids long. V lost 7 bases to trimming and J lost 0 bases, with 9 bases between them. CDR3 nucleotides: TGTGCCATCAAGGGAGTCCTGAACACTGAAGCTTTCTTT. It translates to CAIKGVLNTEAFF.

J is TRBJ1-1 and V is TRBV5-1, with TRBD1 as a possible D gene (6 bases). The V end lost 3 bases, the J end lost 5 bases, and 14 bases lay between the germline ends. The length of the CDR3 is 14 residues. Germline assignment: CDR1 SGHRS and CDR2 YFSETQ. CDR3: CASSSGYRDTEAFF. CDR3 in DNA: TGCGCCAGCAGCTCGGGATACAGGGATACTGAAGCTTTCTTT.

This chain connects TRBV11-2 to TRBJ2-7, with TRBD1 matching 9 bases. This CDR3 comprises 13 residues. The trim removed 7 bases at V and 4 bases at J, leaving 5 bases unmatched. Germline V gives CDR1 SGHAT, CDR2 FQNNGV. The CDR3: CASTGTGLYEQYF. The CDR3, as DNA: TGTGCCAGCACCGGGACAGGGCTTTACGAGCAGTACTTC.

CDR3 DNA sequence: TGTGCCAGCAGTACTCGCCCCGGGACAGGCCTCTACGAGCAGTACTTC. Amino acid sequence: CASSTRPGTGLYEQYF. This sequence joins TRBV27 and TRBJ2-7, with 8 bases identical to TRBD1. CDR1 and CDR2 (germline): MNHEY, SMNVEV (reference sequence). The CDR3 is 16 residues long. The trim removed 5 bases at V and 3 bases at J, leaving 12 bases unmatched.

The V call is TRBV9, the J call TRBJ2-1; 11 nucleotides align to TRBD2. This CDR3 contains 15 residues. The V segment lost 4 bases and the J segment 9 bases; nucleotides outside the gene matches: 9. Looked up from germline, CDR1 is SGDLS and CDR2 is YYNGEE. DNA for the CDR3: TGTGCCAGCAGCACTAGCGGGAGTAAGGAGGCTGAGCAGTTCTTC. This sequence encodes CASSTSGSKEAEQFF.

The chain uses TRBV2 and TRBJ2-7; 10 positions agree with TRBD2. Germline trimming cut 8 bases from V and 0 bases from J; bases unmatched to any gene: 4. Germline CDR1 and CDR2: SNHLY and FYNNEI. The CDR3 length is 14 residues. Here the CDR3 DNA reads TGTGCCAGCGGGTGGACTAGCGGCTCCTACGAGCAGTACTTC. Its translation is CASGWTSGSYEQYF. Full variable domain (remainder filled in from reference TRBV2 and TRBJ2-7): EPEVTQTPSHQVTQMGQEVILRCVPISNHLYFYWYRQILGQKVEFLVSFYNNEISEKSEIFDDQFSVERPDGSNFTLKIRSTKLEDSAMYFCASGWTSGSYEQYFGPGTRLTVT.

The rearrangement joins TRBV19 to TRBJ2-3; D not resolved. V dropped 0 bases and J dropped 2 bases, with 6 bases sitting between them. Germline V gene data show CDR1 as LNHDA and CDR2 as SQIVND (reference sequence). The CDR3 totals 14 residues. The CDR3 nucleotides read TGTGCCAGTAGTATAGAGCGTCCCACAGATACGCAGTATTTT. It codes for CASSIERPTDTQYF.

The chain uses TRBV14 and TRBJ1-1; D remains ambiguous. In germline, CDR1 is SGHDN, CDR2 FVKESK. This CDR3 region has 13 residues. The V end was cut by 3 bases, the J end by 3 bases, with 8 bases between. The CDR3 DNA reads TGTGCCAGCAGCCAGGAGGTGTACACTGAAGCTTTCTTT. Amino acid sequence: CASSQEVYTEAFF.

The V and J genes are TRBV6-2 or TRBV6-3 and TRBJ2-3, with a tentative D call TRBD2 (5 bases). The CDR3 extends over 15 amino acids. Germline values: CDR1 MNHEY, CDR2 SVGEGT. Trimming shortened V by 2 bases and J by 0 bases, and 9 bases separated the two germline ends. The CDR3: CASSYEGASTDTQYF. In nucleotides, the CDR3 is TGTGCCAGCAGTTACGAGGGAGCTAGCACAGATACGCAGTATTTT.

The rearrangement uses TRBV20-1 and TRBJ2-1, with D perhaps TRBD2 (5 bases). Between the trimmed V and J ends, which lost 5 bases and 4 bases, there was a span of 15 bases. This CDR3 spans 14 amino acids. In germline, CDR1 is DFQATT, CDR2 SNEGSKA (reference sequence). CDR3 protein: CSAGRQTGYNEQFF. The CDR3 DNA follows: TGCAGTGCTGGCCGTCAGACGGGGTACAATGAGCAGTTCTTC.

The CDR3 DNA follows: TGTGCCAGTGGGGAGGGGAACACTGAAGCTTTCTTT. As protein: CASGEGNTEAFF. This chain links TRBV19 with TRBJ1-1; D call uncertain. Germline V gene sequence: CDR1 LNHDA, CDR2 SQIVND (reference sequence). V lost 8 bases, J lost 1 base, and 8 bases lay in between. The CDR3 contains 12 residues.

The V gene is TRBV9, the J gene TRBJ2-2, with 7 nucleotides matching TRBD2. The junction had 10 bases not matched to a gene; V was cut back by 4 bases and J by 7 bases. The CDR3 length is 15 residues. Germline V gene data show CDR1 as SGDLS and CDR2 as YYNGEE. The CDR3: CASSSRVTSNGELFF. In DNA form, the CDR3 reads TGTGCCAGCAGCTCCAGAGTGACTAGCAACGGGGAGCTGTTTTTT.

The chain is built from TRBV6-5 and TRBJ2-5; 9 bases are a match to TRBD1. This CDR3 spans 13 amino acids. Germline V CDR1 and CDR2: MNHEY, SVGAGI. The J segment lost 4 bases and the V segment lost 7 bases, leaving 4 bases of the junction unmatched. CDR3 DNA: TGTGCCAGCAACAGGGGGCAAACAGAGACCCAGTACTTC. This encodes CASNRGQTETQYF.

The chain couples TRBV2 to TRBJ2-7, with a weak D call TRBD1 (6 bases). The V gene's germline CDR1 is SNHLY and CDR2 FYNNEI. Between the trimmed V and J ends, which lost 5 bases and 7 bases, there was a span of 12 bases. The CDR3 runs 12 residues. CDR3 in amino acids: CASSTGTVEQYF. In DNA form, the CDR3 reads TGTGCCAGCAGTACAGGGACCGTTGAGCAGTACTTC.

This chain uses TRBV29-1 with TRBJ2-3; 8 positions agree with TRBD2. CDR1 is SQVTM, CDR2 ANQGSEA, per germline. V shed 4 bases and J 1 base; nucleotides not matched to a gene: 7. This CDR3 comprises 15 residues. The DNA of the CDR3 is TGCAGCGTTGTGTGGCGGGAGGTGCGCACAGATACGCAGTATTTT. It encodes CSVVWREVRTDTQYF.

The CDR3 coding sequence is TGTGCCAGCAGCTTAGTCCCGGGGACATCCACCTACGAGCAGTACTTC. Amino acid sequence: CASSLVPGTSTYEQYF. The chain employs TRBV7-6 and TRBJ2-7, with D possibly being TRBD1 (6 bases). CDR3 size: 16 residues. The V gene's germline CDR1 is SGHVS and CDR2 FNYEAQ. Trimming took 1 base from V and 2 from J, leaving 15 bases between them.

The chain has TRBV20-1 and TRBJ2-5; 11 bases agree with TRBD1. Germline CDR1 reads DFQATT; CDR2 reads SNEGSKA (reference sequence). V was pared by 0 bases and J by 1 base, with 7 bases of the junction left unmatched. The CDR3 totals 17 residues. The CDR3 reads CSARDLAGQGGQETQYF. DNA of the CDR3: TGCAGTGCTAGAGATCTCGCGGGACAGGGGGGCCAAGAGACCCAGTACTTC.

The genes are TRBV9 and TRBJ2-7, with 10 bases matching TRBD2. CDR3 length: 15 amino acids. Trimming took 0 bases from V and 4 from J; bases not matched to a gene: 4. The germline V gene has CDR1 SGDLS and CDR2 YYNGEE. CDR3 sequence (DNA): TGTGCCAGCAGCGTAGGGACTAGCGGCTTTTACGAGCAGTACTTC. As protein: CASSVGTSGFYEQYF.

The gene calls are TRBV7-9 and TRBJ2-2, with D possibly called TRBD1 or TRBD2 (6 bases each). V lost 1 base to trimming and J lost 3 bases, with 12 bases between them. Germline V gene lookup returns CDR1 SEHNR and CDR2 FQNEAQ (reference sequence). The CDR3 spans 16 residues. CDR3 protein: CASSLEWGADTGELFF. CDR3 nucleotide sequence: TGTGCCAGCAGCTTAGAATGGGGGGCCGACACCGGGGAGCTGTTTTTT.

The CDR3 loop reads CASSESLQGGPYEQYF. The CDR3 nucleotides read TGCGCCAGCAGTGAGTCTCTCCAGGGGGGCCCCTACGAGCAGTACTTC. The chain employs TRBV10-1 and TRBJ2-7; D is perhaps TRBD1 (7 bases). The CDR3 has 16 residues. Trimming removed 0 bases at V and 2 bases at J, with 14 bases between. Germline V CDR1 and CDR2: WNHNN, SYGVQD (reference sequence).